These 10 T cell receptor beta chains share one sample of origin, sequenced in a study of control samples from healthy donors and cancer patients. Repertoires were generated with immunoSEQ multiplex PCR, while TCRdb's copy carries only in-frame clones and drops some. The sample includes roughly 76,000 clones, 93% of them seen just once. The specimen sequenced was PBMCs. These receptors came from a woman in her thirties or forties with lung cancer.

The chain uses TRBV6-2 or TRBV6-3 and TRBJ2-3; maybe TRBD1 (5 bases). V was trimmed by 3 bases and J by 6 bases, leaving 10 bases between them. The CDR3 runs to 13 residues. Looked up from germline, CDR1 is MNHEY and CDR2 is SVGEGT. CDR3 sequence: CASSYGAGDTQYF. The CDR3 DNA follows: TGTGCCAGCAGTTATGGGGCCGGGGATACGCAGTATTTT.

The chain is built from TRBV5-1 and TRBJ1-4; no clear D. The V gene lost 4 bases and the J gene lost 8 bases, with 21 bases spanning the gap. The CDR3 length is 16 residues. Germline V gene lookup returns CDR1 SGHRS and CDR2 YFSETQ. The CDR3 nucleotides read TGCGCCAGCAGCATTGGAGCGGACGTCGGGCGAGAAAAACTGTTTTTT. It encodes CASSIGADVGREKLFF.

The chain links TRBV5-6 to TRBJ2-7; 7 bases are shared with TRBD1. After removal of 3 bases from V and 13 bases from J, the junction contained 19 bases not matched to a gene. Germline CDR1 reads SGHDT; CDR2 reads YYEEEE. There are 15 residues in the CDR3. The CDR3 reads CASSSASLKDRTEYF. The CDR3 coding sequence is TGTGCCAGCAGCTCCGCATCACTCAAGGACAGGACGGAATACTTC.

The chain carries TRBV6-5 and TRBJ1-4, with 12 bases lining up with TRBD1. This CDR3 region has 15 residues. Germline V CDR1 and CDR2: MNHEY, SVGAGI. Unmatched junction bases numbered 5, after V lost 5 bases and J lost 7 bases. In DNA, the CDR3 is TGTGCCAGCAGTCCGGGACAGGGGGCCGGTGAAAAACTGTTTTTT. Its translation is CASSPGQGAGEKLFF.

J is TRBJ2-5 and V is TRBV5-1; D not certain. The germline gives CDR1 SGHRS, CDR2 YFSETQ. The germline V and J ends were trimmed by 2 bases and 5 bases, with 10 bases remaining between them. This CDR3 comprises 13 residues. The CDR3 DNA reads TGCGCCAGCAGCTTTAGTTTTGGGGAGACCCAGTACTTC. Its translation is CASSFSFGETQYF.

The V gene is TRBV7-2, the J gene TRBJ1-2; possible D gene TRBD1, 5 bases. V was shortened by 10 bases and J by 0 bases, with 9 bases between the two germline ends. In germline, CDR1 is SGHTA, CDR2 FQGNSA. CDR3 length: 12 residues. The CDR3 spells CATQTANYGYTF. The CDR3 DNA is TGTGCCACCCAGACAGCTAACTATGGCTACACCTTC.

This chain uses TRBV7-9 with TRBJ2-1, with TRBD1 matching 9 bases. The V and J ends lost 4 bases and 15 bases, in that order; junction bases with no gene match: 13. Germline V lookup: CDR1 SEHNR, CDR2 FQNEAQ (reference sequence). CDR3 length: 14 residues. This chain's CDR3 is CASSSWNRGPLMFF. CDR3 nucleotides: TGTGCCAGCAGCTCGTGGAACAGGGGGCCGCTGATGTTCTTC.

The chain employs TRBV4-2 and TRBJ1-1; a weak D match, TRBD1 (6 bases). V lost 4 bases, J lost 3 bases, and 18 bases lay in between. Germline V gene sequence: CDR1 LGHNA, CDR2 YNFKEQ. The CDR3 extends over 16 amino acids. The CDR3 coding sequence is TGTGCCAGCAGCCTTCAAGGAGGGGGGGGAGACACTGAAGCTTTCTTT. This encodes CASSLQGGGGDTEAFF.

The CDR3 DNA sequence: TGTGCCAGCCGGAGGGGAGGGGCCAGCAATCAGCCCCAGCATTTT. Its protein product is CASRRGGASNQPQHF. The genes are TRBV27 and TRBJ1-5, with D possibly TRBD1 on 5 matching bases. V lost 8 bases to trimming and J lost 1 base, with 15 bases between them. Germline loops: CDR1 MNHEY, CDR2 SMNVEV (reference sequence). This CDR3 comprises 15 residues.

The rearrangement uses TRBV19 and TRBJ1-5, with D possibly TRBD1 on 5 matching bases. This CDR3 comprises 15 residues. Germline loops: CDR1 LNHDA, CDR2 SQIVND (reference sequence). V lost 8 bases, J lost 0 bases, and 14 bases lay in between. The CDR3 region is CASAIGALSNQPQHF. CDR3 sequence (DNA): TGTGCCAGTGCTATCGGGGCGCTTAGCAATCAGCCCCAGCATTTT.